This T cell receptor (beta chain) emerged from a study of control samples from healthy donors and cancer patients. Assay: immunoSEQ multiplex PCR; the TCRdb copy retains only in-frame clones and omits some. In the table there are some 51,000 clones, approximately 94% of which are singletons. This receptor was obtained from a woman between 18 and 30 years old in good health. Input material: blood.

CDR3 bases: TGTGCCAGCAGCTTGGTTACCGGACAGCCAGGCGGTGGCTACACCTTC. Translating gives CASSLVTGQPGGGYTF. The chain links TRBV5-6 to TRBJ1-2, with D possibly TRBD1 on 6 matching bases. The CDR3 runs to 16 residues. CDR1 is SGHDT and CDR2 is YYEEEE in the germline V gene. The V end lost 0 bases, the J end lost 7 bases, and 19 bases lay between the germline ends.